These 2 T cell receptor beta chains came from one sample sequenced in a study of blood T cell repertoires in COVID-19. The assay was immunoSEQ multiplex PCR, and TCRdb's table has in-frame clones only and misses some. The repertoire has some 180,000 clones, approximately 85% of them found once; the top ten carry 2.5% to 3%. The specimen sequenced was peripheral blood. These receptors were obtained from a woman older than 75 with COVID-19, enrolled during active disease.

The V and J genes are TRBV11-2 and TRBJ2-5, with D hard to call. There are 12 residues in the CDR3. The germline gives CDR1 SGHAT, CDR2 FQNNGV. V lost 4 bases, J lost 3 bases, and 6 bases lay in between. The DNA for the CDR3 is TGTGCCAGCAGCTCCCTTGAAGAGACCCAGTACTTC. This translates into CASSSLEETQYF. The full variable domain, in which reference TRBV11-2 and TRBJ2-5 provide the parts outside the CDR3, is EAGVAQSPRYKIIEKRQSVAFWCNPISGHATLYWYQQILGQGPKLLIQFQNNGVVDDSQLPKDRFSAERLKGVDSTLKIQPAKLEDSAVYLCASSSLEETQYFGPGTRLLVL.

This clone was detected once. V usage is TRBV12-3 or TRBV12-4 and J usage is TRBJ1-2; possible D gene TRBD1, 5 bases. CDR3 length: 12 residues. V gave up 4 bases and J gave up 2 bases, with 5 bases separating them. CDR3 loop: CASSSGNYGYTF. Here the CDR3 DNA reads TGTGCCAGCAGTTCAGGGAACTATGGCTACACCTTC.